This T cell receptor (beta chain) was identified in a study of blood T cell repertoires in COVID-19. Study-level information: COVID-19 samples, acute and convalescent, were from the United States, Italy and Spain.

This clone appeared once. The assay was immunoSEQ multiplex PCR, and TCRdb's table has in-frame clones only and misses some. The sample has 55,000 to 75,000 clones; 70% to 80% are singletons. The germline CDR1 and CDR2 sequences are LNHDA and SQIVND (reference sequence). V trimming: 0 bases; J trimming: 8 bases; junction bases outside the gene matches: 7. The CDR3 spans 16 residues. Source material: peripheral blood. This receptor was taken from a man older than 75 with active or convalescent COVID-19. This chain connects TRBV19 to TRBJ2-1; 10 nucleotides agree with TRBD2. CDR3 protein: CASSIDTSGIGYEQFF. The DNA for the CDR3 is TGTGCCAGTAGTATAGATACTAGCGGGATCGGATATGAGCAGTTCTTC.